The 31 T cell receptor beta chains reported below all come from one sample, sequenced in a study of blood T cell repertoires in COVID-19. Profiled with immunoSEQ multiplex PCR; TCRdb holds only in-frame clones, not every one. The profile shows 70,000 to 90,000 clones, roughly 80% of them singletons. The sequenced sample consisted of peripheral blood. The receptors originated from a woman aged 55-69 years with acute or convalescent COVID-19.

The V and J genes are TRBV5-1 and TRBJ2-3; D might be TRBD1 (5 bases). The V end was cut by 0 bases, the J end by 0 bases, with 11 bases between. Germline V gene sequence: CDR1 SGHRS, CDR2 YFSETQ. The CDR3 covers 16 residues. CDR3 in DNA: TGCGCCAGCAGCTTGGAAGGGGTCCTTAGCACAGATACGCAGTATTTT. Amino acids: CASSLEGVLSTDTQYF.

The genes are TRBV2 and TRBJ2-2; D is perhaps TRBD2 (6 bases). Trimming stripped 8 bases from V and 1 base from J, with 14 bases between. CDR1 and CDR2 (germline): SNHLY, FYNNEI. The length of the CDR3 is 15 residues. The CDR3 spells CASGGTRRNTGELFF. The DNA of the CDR3 is TGTGCCAGCGGAGGGACCCGGCGGAACACCGGGGAGCTGTTTTTT.

The chain recombines TRBV30 with TRBJ1-4, with D possibly matching TRBD1 (5 bases). V dropped 2 bases and J dropped 5 bases, with 18 bases sitting between them. Germline V gives CDR1 GTSNPN, CDR2 SVGIG (reference sequence). The CDR3 loop spans 16 amino acids. This CDR3 is CAWSPKGLMMNEKLFF. The CDR3 DNA is TGTGCCTGGAGTCCAAAGGGACTAATGATGAATGAAAAACTGTTTTTT.

The chain employs TRBV6-1 and TRBJ1-5; unclear D gene. The CDR3 sequence is 14 residues long. V gave up 2 bases and J gave up 7 bases, with 12 bases separating them. Germline loops: CDR1 MNHNS, CDR2 SASEGT. The CDR3 loop reads CASSESGNQQPQHF. CDR3 nucleotide sequence: TGTGCCAGCAGTGAATCGGGGAATCAGCAGCCCCAGCATTTT.

The rearrangement links TRBV27 to TRBJ2-2; a possible D gene is TRBD1 (6 bases). This CDR3 comprises 14 residues. V lost 7 bases and J 2 bases, leaving 11 bases between the germline ends. Germline V gene data show CDR1 as MNHEY and CDR2 as SMNVEV (reference sequence). The CDR3, as DNA: TGTGCCAGCATGTGGGGGCGAAACACCGGGGAGCTGTTTTTT. It encodes CASMWGRNTGELFF.

The rearrangement joins TRBV13 to TRBJ1-2, with 8 positions matching TRBD1. V was clipped by 3 bases and J by 4 bases; unmatched bases: 1. The CDR3 runs 13 residues. CDR1 and CDR2 from the germline V gene are PRHDT and FYEKMQ (reference sequence). The CDR3: CASSFGQGYGYTF. The CDR3 region has the DNA TGTGCCAGCAGCTTCGGACAGGGCTATGGCTACACCTTC.

This chain links TRBV6-1 with TRBJ2-2; the D is unclear. Trimming took off 2 bases at V and 7 bases at J, with 8 bases between the two ends. There are 13 residues in the CDR3. Per the germline V gene, CDR1 is MNHNS and CDR2 is SASEGT. The CDR3 spells CASSESRGGELFF. The DNA for the CDR3 is TGTGCCAGCAGTGAATCGCGAGGCGGGGAGCTGTTTTTT.

V usage is TRBV5-6 and J usage is TRBJ1-6; possibly TRBD1 for D (5 bases). The CDR3 length is 16 residues. Germline V CDR1 and CDR2: SGHDT, YYEEEE. The germline V and J ends were trimmed by 1 base and 0 bases, with 8 bases remaining between them. DNA for the CDR3: TGTGCCAGCAGCTTGTTAGACAGCTCCTATAATTCACCCCTCCACTTT. It is translated as CASSLLDSSYNSPLHF.

This chain joins TRBV24-1 and TRBJ1-1; tentatively, D is TRBD1 (5 bases). The V end lost 2 bases, the J end lost 0 bases, and 12 bases lay between the germline ends. The V gene's germline CDR1 is KGHDR and CDR2 SFDVKD. There are 16 residues in the CDR3. CDR3 sequence: CATSDSSGTMNTEAFF. Here the CDR3 DNA reads TGTGCCACCAGTGATTCCTCGGGGACTATGAACACTGAAGCTTTCTTT.

The J gene is TRBJ1-1, the V gene TRBV5-1; weak D call: TRBD1 (5 bases). Germline assignment: CDR1 SGHRS and CDR2 YFSETQ. The CDR3 contains 14 residues. Trimming took off 4 bases at V and 1 base at J, with 11 bases between the two ends. The CDR3 DNA reads as TGCGCCAGCAGCCCGGACACTGGGAACACTGAAGCTTTCTTT. Protein product: CASSPDTGNTEAFF.

This sequence joins TRBV5-1 and TRBJ2-3; 12 nucleotides agree with TRBD2. V lost 2 bases to trimming and J lost 6 bases; unmatched junction nucleotides: 7. The CDR3 extends over 16 amino acids. Germline CDR1 is SGHRS and CDR2 is YFSETQ. The CDR3 nucleotides are TGCGCCAGCAGCTTCCGGACTAGCGGGGTCGTGGATACGCAGTATTTT. Its translation is CASSFRTSGVVDTQYF.

The V call is TRBV5-6, the J call TRBJ1-2, with D hard to call. The CDR3 totals 15 residues. Trimming took off 4 bases at V and 0 bases at J, with 13 bases between the two ends. Germline CDR1 and CDR2: SGHDT and YYEEEE. In nucleotides, the CDR3 is TGTGCCAGCAGCGACCTGGGGAGGGCTAACTATGGCTACACCTTC. This sequence encodes CASSDLGRANYGYTF.

CDR3 loop: CASSPTTRLADTGELFF. CDR3 in DNA: TGTGCCAGCAGCCCCACCACCCGACTGGCCGACACCGGGGAGCTGTTTTTT. The V and J genes are TRBV21-1 and TRBJ2-2; the DNA was not used to check the table's D call, TRBD2. TRBV21-1 is a recognized pseudogene. The CDR3 extends over 17 amino acids.

This clone was observed a few times. This chain joins TRBV27 and TRBJ2-7, with D uncertain. This CDR3 is built from 20 residues. With 0 bases removed from V and 3 bases from J, the gap between germline ends came to 27 bases. The germline V gene has CDR1 MNHEY and CDR2 SMNVEV (reference sequence). CDR3: CASSLSLTNVVTRFYYEQYV. The CDR3 DNA follows: TGTGCCAGCAGTTTATCCCTGACAAACGTAGTGACCCGTTTCTACTACGAGCAGTACGTC.

This rearrangement joins TRBV6-5 to TRBJ1-1; D ambiguous. Trimming stripped 7 bases from V and 10 bases from J, with 22 bases between. Per germline, CDR1 MNHEY and CDR2 SVGAGI. This CDR3 is 14 amino acids long. The CDR3 loop is CASTLDTRGGRAFF. The CDR3, as DNA: TGTGCCAGCACCCTCGATACCCGGGGAGGGAGAGCTTTCTTT.

This clone has at least ten counts. This chain joins TRBV10-3 and TRBJ1-5; a possible D gene is TRBD1 (5 bases). The CDR3 runs 15 residues. The V end lost 4 bases, the J end lost 3 bases, and 13 bases lay between the germline ends. Germline V CDR1 and CDR2: ENHRY, SYGVKD. The CDR3 DNA is TGTGCCATCAGTGGTCCTGGGGGGGACAATCAGCCCCAGCATTTT. It codes for CAISGPGGDNQPQHF.

V usage is TRBV3-1 (or the pseudogene TRBV3-2) and J usage is TRBJ2-5, with 10 bases that match TRBD2. The CDR3 consists of 15 residues. Trimming cost V 4 bases and J 2 bases; bases outside gene matches: 4. The V gene's germline CDR1 is LGHDT and CDR2 YNNKEL (reference sequence). Here the CDR3 reads CASSPGLARQETQYF. CDR3 nucleotide sequence: TGTGCCAGCAGCCCGGGACTAGCGAGACAAGAGACCCAGTACTTC.

This chain joins TRBV20-1 and TRBJ2-5; D possibly corresponds to TRBD2 (5 bases). Germline lookup yields CDR1 DFQATT and CDR2 SNEGSKA (reference sequence). Trimming removed 3 bases at V and 3 bases at J, with 14 bases between. This CDR3 spans 14 amino acids. The CDR3, as DNA: TGCAGTGCTAGTCCGTGGGAGATAGAAGAGACCCAGTACTTC. Its protein product is CSASPWEIEETQYF.

This clone was recorded only once. The chain recombines TRBV5-5 with TRBJ1-1; a possible D gene is TRBD1 (6 bases). The CDR3 has 15 amino acids. The V end lost 1 base, the J end lost 7 bases, and 17 bases lay between the germline ends. CDR1 and CDR2 (germline): SGHKS, YYEKEE (reference sequence). CDR3 in DNA: TGTGCCAGCAGCTTGTGGGAAGGGGGAATTAGTGAAGCTTTCTTT. Amino acids: CASSLWEGGISEAFF.

This chain joins TRBV19 and TRBJ2-3; no firm D call. The CDR3 runs to 13 residues. Germline CDR1 reads LNHDA; CDR2 reads SQIVND (reference sequence). Trimming took off 5 bases at V and 1 base at J, with 7 bases between the two ends. As DNA, the CDR3 is TGTGCCAGTAGTCCCTACGGCACAGATACGCAGTATTTT. Encoded protein: CASSPYGTDTQYF.

The chain carries TRBV7-8 and TRBJ1-2, with TRBD1 matching 7 bases. Germline trimming cut 5 bases from V and 5 bases from J; bases unmatched to any gene: 11. The CDR3 is 15 amino acids. CDR1 and CDR2 (germline): SGHVS, FQNEAQ. The DNA of the CDR3 is TGTGCCAGCAGCCCCTTGACGACAGGGCGGTATGGCTACACCTTC. Its translation is CASSPLTTGRYGYTF.

The CDR3 reads CATSDGSEETQYF. The CDR3 bases are TGTGCCACCAGTGATGGTAGCGAGGAGACCCAGTACTTC. The V call is TRBV24-1, the J call TRBJ2-5, with D maybe TRBD2 (5 bases). This CDR3 region has 13 residues. V shed 3 bases and J shed 5 bases, with 9 bases lying between them. Germline V gives CDR1 KGHDR, CDR2 SFDVKD.

This sequence joins TRBV6-5 and TRBJ2-5; no firm D call. In germline, CDR1 is MNHEY, CDR2 SVGAGI. V was clipped by 0 bases and J by 3 bases, with 8 bases between them. The CDR3 contains 14 residues. The CDR3 loop is CASSYSRGEETQYF. Written as DNA, the CDR3 is TGTGCCAGCAGTTACTCGCGAGGAGAAGAGACCCAGTACTTC.

The chain carries TRBV4-3 and TRBJ2-1; possibly TRBD2 for D (5 bases). CDR1 is LGHNA and CDR2 is YSLEER in the germline V gene. V lost 0 bases to trimming and J lost 8 bases, with 14 bases between them. CDR3 length: 15 residues. CDR3 nucleotides: TGCGCCAGCAGCCAAGAAACAAGGGAGCGCGATGAGCAGTTCTTC. This encodes CASSQETRERDEQFF.

The rearrangement links TRBV5-1 to TRBJ1-2; 7 bases map to TRBD1. The CDR3 is 15 amino acids. Losses at the gene ends were 0 bases for V and 6 bases for J; bases not matched to a gene: 8. Germline CDR1 SGHRS, CDR2 YFSETQ. The DNA of the CDR3 is TGCGCCAGCAGCTTGGGCACAGGGGTATACGATGGCTACACCTTC. Encoded protein: CASSLGTGVYDGYTF.

The V gene is TRBV6-5, the J gene TRBJ2-2; D is ambiguous. The CDR3 consists of 13 residues. Germline CDR1 and CDR2: MNHEY and SVGAGI. V lost 5 bases and J 6 bases, leaving 10 bases between the germline ends. The DNA for the CDR3 is TGTGCCAGCAGTAGAACCCAGGCCGGGGAGCTGTTTTTT. It translates to CASSRTQAGELFF.

This clone occurred many times. The chain recombines TRBV10-2 with TRBJ2-7; D is perhaps TRBD1 (5 bases). Germline CDR1 reads WSHSY; CDR2 reads SAAADI. CDR3 size: 15 residues. V lost 3 bases and J 3 bases, leaving 15 bases between the germline ends. The CDR3 sequence: CASSDLQDNNYEQYF. CDR3 DNA sequence: TGCGCCAGCAGTGATTTACAGGATAATAACTACGAGCAGTACTTC.

CDR3 nucleotide sequence: TGTGCCAGCAGTGAAGCAGGCGGGGCTGAACAGCCCCAGCATTTT. Amino acids: CASSEAGGAEQPQHF. The chain employs TRBV6-1 and TRBJ1-5; D might be TRBD1 (5 bases). Germline V CDR1 and CDR2: MNHNS, SASEGT. This CDR3 spans 15 amino acids. Trimming shortened V by 0 bases and J by 7 bases, and 13 bases separated the two germline ends.

This rearrangement joins TRBV10-1 to TRBJ2-2; TRBD1 agrees at 8 bases. This CDR3 spans 16 amino acids. The V gene end was trimmed by 5 bases and the J gene end by 3 bases; junction bases not matched to a gene: 8. Germline V lookup: CDR1 WNHNN, CDR2 SYGVQD (reference sequence). DNA for the CDR3: TGCGCCAGCAGTTACGCCGGGACAGGTGACACCGGGGAGCTGTTTTTT. This gives the protein CASSYAGTGDTGELFF.

In this sample, this clone turned up once. The chain carries TRBV7-9 and TRBJ2-7; TRBD1 is a possible D gene (8 bases). Germline V gene lookup returns CDR1 SEHNR and CDR2 FQNEAQ (reference sequence). V was pared by 3 bases and J by 2 bases, with 26 bases between. This CDR3 comprises 19 residues. The CDR3 DNA follows: TGTGCCAGCAGCTTTCCTACGACAGGGGAATTAGCGGGTACCTACGAGCAGTACGTC. It codes for CASSFPTTGELAGTYEQYV.

V and J are TRBV7-2 and TRBJ2-7, with D possibly matching TRBD1 (6 bases). Germline assignment: CDR1 SGHTA and CDR2 FQGNSA. V lost 4 bases and J 3 bases, leaving 19 bases between the germline ends. The CDR3 extends over 16 amino acids. CDR3 in DNA: TGTGCCAGCAGCTCGGCACCGACAGGACCCGGCTACGAGCAGTACGTC. It translates to CASSSAPTGPGYEQYV.